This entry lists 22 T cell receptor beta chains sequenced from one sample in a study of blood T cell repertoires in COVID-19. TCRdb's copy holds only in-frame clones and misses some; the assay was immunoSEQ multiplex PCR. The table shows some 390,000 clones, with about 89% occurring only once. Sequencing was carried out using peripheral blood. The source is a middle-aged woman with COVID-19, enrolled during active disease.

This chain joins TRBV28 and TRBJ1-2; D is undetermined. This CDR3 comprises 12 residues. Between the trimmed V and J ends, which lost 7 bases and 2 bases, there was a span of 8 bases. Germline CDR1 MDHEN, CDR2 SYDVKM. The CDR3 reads CASTHSNYGYTF. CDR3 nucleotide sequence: TGTGCCAGCACTCACAGCAACTATGGCTACACCTTC.

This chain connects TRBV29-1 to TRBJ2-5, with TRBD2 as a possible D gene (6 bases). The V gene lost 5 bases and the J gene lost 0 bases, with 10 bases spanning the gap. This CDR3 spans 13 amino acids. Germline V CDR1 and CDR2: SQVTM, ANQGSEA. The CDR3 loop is CSVNAGYQETQYF. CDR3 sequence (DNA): TGCAGCGTTAATGCGGGGTACCAAGAGACCCAGTACTTC.

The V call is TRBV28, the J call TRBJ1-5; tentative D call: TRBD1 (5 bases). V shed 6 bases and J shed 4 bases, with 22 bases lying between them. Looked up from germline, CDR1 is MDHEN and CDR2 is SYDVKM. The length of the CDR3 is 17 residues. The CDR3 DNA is TGTGCCAGCAGGCCCTTGGGGGGATATGGCGCGAATCAGCCCCAGCATTTT. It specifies CASRPLGGYGANQPQHF.

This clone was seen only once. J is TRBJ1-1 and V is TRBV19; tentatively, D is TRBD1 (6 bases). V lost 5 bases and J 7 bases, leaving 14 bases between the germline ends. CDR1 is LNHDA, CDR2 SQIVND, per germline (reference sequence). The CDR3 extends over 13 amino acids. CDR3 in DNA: TGTGCCAGTAGTTTCCTAGGACAGTATGAAGCTTTCTTT. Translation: CASSFLGQYEAFF.

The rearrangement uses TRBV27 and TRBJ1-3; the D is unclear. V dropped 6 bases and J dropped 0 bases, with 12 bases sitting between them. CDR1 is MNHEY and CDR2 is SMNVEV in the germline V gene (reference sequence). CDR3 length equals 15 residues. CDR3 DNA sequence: TGTGCCAGCAGCCCCGGGTCTTTCTCTGGAAACACCATATATTTT. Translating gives CASSPGSFSGNTIYF.

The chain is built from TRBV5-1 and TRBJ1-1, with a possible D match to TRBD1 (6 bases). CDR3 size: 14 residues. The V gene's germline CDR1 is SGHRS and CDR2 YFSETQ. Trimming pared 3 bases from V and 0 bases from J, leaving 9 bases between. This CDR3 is CASSYHRVNTEAFF. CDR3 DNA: TGCGCCAGCAGCTACCACAGGGTGAACACTGAAGCTTTCTTT.

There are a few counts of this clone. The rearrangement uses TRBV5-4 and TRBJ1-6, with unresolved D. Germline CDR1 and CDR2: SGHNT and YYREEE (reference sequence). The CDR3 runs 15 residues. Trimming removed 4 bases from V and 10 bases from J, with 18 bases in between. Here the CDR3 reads CASSTQARPWSPLHF. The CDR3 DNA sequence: TGTGCCAGCAGCACCCAAGCCAGGCCTTGGTCACCCCTCCACTTT.

The CDR3 protein is CASSSGQGNEQYF. DNA of the CDR3: TGTGCCAGCAGCTCAGGACAGGGCAACGAGCAGTACTTC. The chain is built from TRBV7-2 and TRBJ2-7; 8 bases fit TRBD1. J was trimmed by 5 bases and V by 4 bases; bases with no gene match: 4. The CDR3 covers 13 residues. Germline V gene lookup returns CDR1 SGHTA and CDR2 FQGNSA. Using reference TRBV7-2 and TRBJ2-7 for the parts outside the CDR3, the full variable domain is GAGVSQSPSNKVTEKGKDVELRCDPISGHTALYWYRQSLGQGLEFLIYFQGNSAPDKSGLPSDRFSAERTGGSVSTLTIQRTQQEDSAVYLCASSSGQGNEQYFGPGTRLTVT.

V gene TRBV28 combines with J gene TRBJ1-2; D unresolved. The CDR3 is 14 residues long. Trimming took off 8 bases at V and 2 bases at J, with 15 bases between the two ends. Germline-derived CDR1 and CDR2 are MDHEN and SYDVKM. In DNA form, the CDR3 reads TGTGCCAGCTCGTCGATCGCGGTCAACTATGGCTACACCTTC. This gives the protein CASSSIAVNYGYTF.

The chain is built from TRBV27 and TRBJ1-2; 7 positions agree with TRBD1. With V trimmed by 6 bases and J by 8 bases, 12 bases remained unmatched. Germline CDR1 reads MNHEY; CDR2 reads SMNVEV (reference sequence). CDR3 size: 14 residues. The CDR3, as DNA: TGTGCCAGCAGGAGGCAGGGGGGAGTGAGGGGCTACACCTTC. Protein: CASRRQGGVRGYTF.

CDR3 nucleotides: TGTGCCAGTAGTCATTATGGCAGGGCCCTTTCCTACGAGCAGTACTTC. This sequence encodes CASSHYGRALSYEQYF. The chain couples TRBV19 to TRBJ2-7; a weak D match, TRBD1 (5 bases). The ends were cut back, 5 bases at V and 1 base at J, with 18 bases in the middle. The CDR3 consists of 16 residues. CDR1 is LNHDA, CDR2 SQIVND, per germline (reference sequence).

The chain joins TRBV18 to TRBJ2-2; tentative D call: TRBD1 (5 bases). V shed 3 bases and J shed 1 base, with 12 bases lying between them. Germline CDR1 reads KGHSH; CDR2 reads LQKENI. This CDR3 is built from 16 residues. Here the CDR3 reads CASSPYLQENTGELFF. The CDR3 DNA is TGTGCCAGCTCACCTTATTTACAGGAGAACACCGGGGAGCTGTTTTTT. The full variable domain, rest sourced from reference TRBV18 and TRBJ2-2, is NAGVMQNPRHLVRRRGQEARLRCSPMKGHSHVYWYRQLPEEGLKFMVYLQKENIIDESGMPKERFSAEFPKEGPSILRIQQVVRGDSAAYFCASSPYLQENTGELFFGEGSRLTVL.

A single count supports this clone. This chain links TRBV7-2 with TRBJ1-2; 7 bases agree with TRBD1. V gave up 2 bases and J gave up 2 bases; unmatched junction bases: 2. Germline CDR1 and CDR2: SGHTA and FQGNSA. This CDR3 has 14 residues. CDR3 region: CASSLSGGNYGYTF. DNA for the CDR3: TGTGCCAGCAGCTTATCAGGGGGGAACTATGGCTACACCTTC.

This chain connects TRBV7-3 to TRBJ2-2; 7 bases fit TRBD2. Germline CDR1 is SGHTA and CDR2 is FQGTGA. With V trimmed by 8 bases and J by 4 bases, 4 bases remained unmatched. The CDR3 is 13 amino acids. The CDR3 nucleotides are TGTGCCAGCCACGGGGAGGGCACCGGGGAGCTGTTTTTT. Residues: CASHGEGTGELFF.

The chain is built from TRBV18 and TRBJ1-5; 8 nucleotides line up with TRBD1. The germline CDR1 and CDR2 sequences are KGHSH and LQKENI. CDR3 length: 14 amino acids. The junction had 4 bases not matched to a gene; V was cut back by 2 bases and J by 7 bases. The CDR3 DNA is TGTGCCAGCTCACCAGACAGGGGAGTGCAGCCCCAGCATTTT. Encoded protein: CASSPDRGVQPQHF.

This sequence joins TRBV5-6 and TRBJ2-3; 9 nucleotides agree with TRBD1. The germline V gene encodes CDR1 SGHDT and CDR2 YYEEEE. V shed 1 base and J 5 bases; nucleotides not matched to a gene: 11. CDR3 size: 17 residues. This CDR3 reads CASSLITGTGFGDTQYF. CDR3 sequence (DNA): TGTGCCAGCAGCTTGATCACGGGGACAGGGTTCGGAGATACGCAGTATTTT.

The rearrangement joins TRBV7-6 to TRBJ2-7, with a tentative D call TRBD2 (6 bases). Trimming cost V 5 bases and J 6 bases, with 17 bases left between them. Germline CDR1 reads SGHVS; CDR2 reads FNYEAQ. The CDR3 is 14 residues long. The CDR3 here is CASSRSSEAFEQYF. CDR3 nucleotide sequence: TGTGCCAGCAGCCGATCTAGCGAGGCCTTCGAGCAGTACTTC.

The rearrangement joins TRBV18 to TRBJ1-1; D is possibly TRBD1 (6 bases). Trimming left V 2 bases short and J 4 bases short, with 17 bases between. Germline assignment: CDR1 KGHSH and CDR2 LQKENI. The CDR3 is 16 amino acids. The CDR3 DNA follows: TGTGCCAGCTCACCATCTATACAGGGTACGGGCACTGAAGCTTTCTTT. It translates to CASSPSIQGTGTEAFF.

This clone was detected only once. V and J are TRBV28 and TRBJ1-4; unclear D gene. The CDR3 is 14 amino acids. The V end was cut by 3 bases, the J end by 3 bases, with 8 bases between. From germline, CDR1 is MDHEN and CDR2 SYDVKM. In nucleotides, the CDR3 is TGTGCCAGCAGTTTTCTCCAGGCTAATGAAAAACTGTTTTTT. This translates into CASSFLQANEKLFF.

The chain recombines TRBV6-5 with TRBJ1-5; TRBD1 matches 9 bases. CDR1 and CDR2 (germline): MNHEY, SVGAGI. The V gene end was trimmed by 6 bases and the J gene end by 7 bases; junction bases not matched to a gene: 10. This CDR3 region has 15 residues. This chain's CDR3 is CASSPGQGTRQPQHF. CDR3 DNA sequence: TGTGCCAGCAGCCCCGGACAGGGGACACGCCAGCCCCAGCATTTT.

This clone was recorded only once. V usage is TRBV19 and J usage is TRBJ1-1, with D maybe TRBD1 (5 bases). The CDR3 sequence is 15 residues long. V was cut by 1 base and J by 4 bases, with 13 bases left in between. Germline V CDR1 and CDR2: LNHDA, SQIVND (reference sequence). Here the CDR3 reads CASSIGTLPGTEAFF. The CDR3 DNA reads TGTGCCAGTAGTATAGGGACACTTCCGGGCACTGAAGCTTTCTTT.

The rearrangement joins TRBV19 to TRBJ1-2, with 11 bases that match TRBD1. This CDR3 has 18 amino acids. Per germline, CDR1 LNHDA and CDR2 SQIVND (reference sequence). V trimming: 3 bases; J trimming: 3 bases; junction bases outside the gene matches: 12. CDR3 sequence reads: CASSIAHFGQGAYYGYTF. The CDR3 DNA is TGTGCCAGTAGTATCGCCCACTTCGGACAGGGGGCATACTATGGCTACACCTTC. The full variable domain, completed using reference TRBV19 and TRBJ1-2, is DGGITQSPKYLFRKEGQNVTLSCEQNLNHDAMYWYRQDPGQGLRLIYYSQIVNDFQKGDIAEGYSVSREKKESFPLTVTSAQKNPTAFYLCASSIAHFGQGAYYGYTFGSGTRLTVV.